This entry lists 30 T cell receptor beta chains sequenced from one sample in a study of persistence of HIV-infected CD4 T cells. Nonspecific anti-CD3/anti-CD28 bead stimulation represents the broad CD4+ T cell repertoire. Sorting of responding CD4+ T cells relied on upregulated CD40 ligand together with CD69. What these receptors recognize is not known. This was the immunoSEQ version 4 assay in survey mode. Repertoires were generated with immunoSEQ multiplex PCR, while TCRdb's copy carries only in-frame clones and drops some. Of 43,000 or so clones listed, more than 70% are singletons. Source: CD4+ T cells sorted from PBMCs after roughly 18-hour stimulation, taken from a patient who received antiretroviral therapy. The receptors here all came from an adult man with HIV who was CMV-seropositive.

The chain combines TRBV19 with TRBJ1-5; D gene ambiguous. Looked up from germline, CDR1 is LNHDA and CDR2 is SQIVND (reference sequence). V lost 3 bases and J lost 3, with 9 bases in between. The CDR3 is 14 amino acids. This chain's CDR3 is CASSIGRVNQPQHF. Here the CDR3 DNA reads TGTGCCAGTAGTATCGGTCGGGTCAATCAGCCCCAGCATTTT.

There are a few counts of this clone. J is TRBJ1-6 and V is TRBV3-1 (or the pseudogene TRBV3-2); possible D gene TRBD1, 6 bases. Germline assignment: CDR1 LGHDT and CDR2 YNNKEL (reference sequence). Trimming cost V 3 bases and J 7 bases, with 10 bases left between them. CDR3 size: 14 residues. CDR3 in amino acids: CASSHGTSNSPLHF. Here the CDR3 DNA reads TGTGCCAGCAGCCATGGGACAAGCAATTCACCCCTCCACTTT.

The V call is TRBV5-1, the J call TRBJ1-2; 7 nucleotides agree with TRBD1. The CDR3 is 14 residues long. V lost 0 bases to trimming and J lost 8 bases; unmatched junction nucleotides: 7. Germline V lookup: CDR1 SGHRS, CDR2 YFSETQ. The CDR3 DNA is TGCGCCAGCAGCTTGGAGGAGGGGGCACGAGGCTACACCTTC. It encodes CASSLEEGARGYTF.

The V gene is TRBV28, the J gene TRBJ2-1; the match to TRBD2 covers 7 bases. The germline V gene encodes CDR1 MDHEN and CDR2 SYDVKM. The V and J ends lost 3 bases and 5 bases, in that order; junction bases with no gene match: 16. CDR3 length: 18 amino acids. The CDR3 DNA follows: TGTGCCAGCAGTTTTTCGGGACTTCTAGGGACTAATAACAATGAGCAGTTCTTC. It encodes CASSFSGLLGTNNNEQFF. The whole variable domain, remainder taken from reference TRBV28 and TRBJ2-1, is DVKVTQSSRYLVKRTGEKVFLECVQDMDHENMFWYRQDPGLGLRLIYFSYDVKMKEKGDIPEGYSVSREKKERFSLILESASTNQTSMYLCASSFSGLLGTNNNEQFFGPGTRLTVL.

For the CDR3, the DNA is TGTGCCAGTAGTACCGGGATATCAAATCAAGAGACCCAGTACTTC. This sequence encodes CASSTGISNQETQYF. The gene calls are TRBV19 and TRBJ2-5, with a weak D call TRBD2 (5 bases). Germline V lookup: CDR1 LNHDA, CDR2 SQIVND (reference sequence). V lost 4 bases and J lost 2, with 14 bases in between. The CDR3 runs 15 residues.

The chain has TRBV5-1 and TRBJ1-3; 10 nucleotides align to TRBD1. Germline CDR1 is SGHRS and CDR2 is YFSETQ. The CDR3 length is 15 residues. The V gene end was trimmed by 4 bases and the J gene end by 4 bases; junction bases not matched to a gene: 5. CDR3 sequence (DNA): TGCGCCAGCAGCCCCGCGACAGGGGGCGGAAACACCATATATTTT. Translating it yields CASSPATGGGNTIYF. Filled out from reference TRBV5-1 and TRBJ1-3, the complete variable domain reads KAGVTQTPRYLIKTRGQQVTLSCSPISGHRSVSWYQQTPGQGLQFLFEYFSETQRNKGNFPGRFSGRQFSNSRSEMNVSTLELGDSALYLCASSPATGGGNTIYFGEGSWLTVV.

CDR3 in amino acids: CASSPPNRGGNTEAFF. In nucleotides, the CDR3 is TGTGCCAGCTCACCGCCGAACAGGGGTGGGAACACTGAAGCTTTCTTT. The chain joins TRBV18 to TRBJ1-1; 7 nucleotides match TRBD1. The ends lost 3 bases at V and 1 base at J; junction bases unmatched: 8. Germline lookup yields CDR1 KGHSH and CDR2 LQKENI. The CDR3 length is 16 residues.

J is TRBJ1-5 and V is TRBV19; 10 bases are shared with TRBD1. V was clipped by 5 bases and J by 2 bases; unmatched bases: 6. The CDR3 runs to 16 residues. Germline values: CDR1 LNHDA, CDR2 SQIVND (reference sequence). CDR3 in amino acids: CASSQTGGAGNQPQHF. The CDR3 DNA is TGTGCCAGTAGTCAGACAGGGGGCGCGGGCAATCAGCCCCAGCATTTT.

V usage is TRBV28 and J usage is TRBJ1-5, with D unresolved. This CDR3 comprises 14 residues. Germline CDR1 reads MDHEN; CDR2 reads SYDVKM. Trimming left V 5 bases short and J 4 bases short, with 12 bases between. The CDR3 is CASSPRQANQPQHF. The CDR3 DNA reads TGTGCCAGCAGTCCTAGACAAGCTAATCAGCCCCAGCATTTT.

J is TRBJ1-2 and V is TRBV5-1, with D uncertain. Trimming shortened V by 5 bases and J by 2 bases, and 7 bases separated the two germline ends. CDR1 and CDR2 from the germline V gene are SGHRS and YFSETQ. This CDR3 region has 12 residues. This CDR3 is CASREQNYGYTF. The CDR3 DNA follows: TGCGCCAGCAGGGAACAGAACTATGGCTACACCTTC.

The rearrangement uses TRBV6-1 and TRBJ2-7, with D perhaps assigned TRBD1 or TRBD2 (5 bases each). The CDR3 is 14 residues long. CDR1 is MNHNS, CDR2 SASEGT, per germline. V shed 7 bases and J shed 7 bases, with 20 bases lying between them. This CDR3 reads CASTSRDPGKEQYF. CDR3 nucleotides: TGTGCCAGCACCTCCAGGGACCCCGGGAAAGAGCAGTACTTC.

This clone showed up just once. The chain joins TRBV7-6 to TRBJ1-4, with D possibly being TRBD1 (5 bases). Germline CDR1 is SGHVS and CDR2 is FNYEAQ. The length of the CDR3 is 15 residues. V lost 5 bases to trimming and J lost 2 bases, with 12 bases between them. This CDR3 is CASSAAGSTNEKLFF. CDR3 coding DNA: TGTGCCAGCAGCGCAGCAGGGTCGACTAATGAAAAACTGTTTTTT.

The rearrangement links TRBV19 to TRBJ2-3, with TRBD2 as a possible D gene (5 bases). Germline CDR1 reads LNHDA; CDR2 reads SQIVND (reference sequence). The CDR3 runs to 14 residues. V dropped 4 bases and J dropped 3 bases, with 11 bases sitting between them. The DNA for the CDR3 is TGTGCCAGTAGTAAGGTCGAGGGTACAGATACGCAGTATTTT. Translating it yields CASSKVEGTDTQYF.

J is TRBJ1-1 and V is TRBV28, with D perhaps matching TRBD1 (5 bases). Between the trimmed V and J ends, which lost 6 bases and 4 bases, there was a span of 12 bases. This CDR3 has 13 amino acids. Germline CDR1 reads MDHEN; CDR2 reads SYDVKM. CDR3 nucleotides: TGTGCCAGCAGACGACCAGGGATCACTGAAGCTTTCTTT. It encodes CASRRPGITEAFF.

This sequence joins TRBV28 and TRBJ1-5, with D perhaps TRBD1 (5 bases). The CDR3 runs to 16 residues. The V gene lost 4 bases and the J gene lost 4 bases, with 17 bases spanning the gap. Germline V gives CDR1 MDHEN, CDR2 SYDVKM. The CDR3 here is CASSSRVSRSNQPQHF. The DNA of the CDR3 is TGTGCCAGCAGTTCCAGGGTCTCGAGGTCAAATCAGCCCCAGCATTTT.

This sequence joins TRBV6-5 and TRBJ1-2; 11 bases line up with TRBD1. The length of the CDR3 is 15 residues. J gave up 8 bases and V 3 bases, and 8 bases lay outside the gene matches. Germline V gene lookup returns CDR1 MNHEY and CDR2 SVGAGI. The CDR3 DNA reads as TGTGCCAGCAGTTATTGGACAGGGGGCGCGGGGGGCTACACCTTC. As protein: CASSYWTGGAGGYTF.

The chain links TRBV5-1 to TRBJ2-2; D not resolved. The CDR3 has 14 amino acids. The germline gives CDR1 SGHRS, CDR2 YFSETQ. Trimming removed 0 bases at V and 5 bases at J, with 8 bases between. The CDR3 here is CASSLERATGELFF. The CDR3, as DNA: TGCGCCAGCAGCTTGGAAAGAGCAACCGGGGAGCTGTTTTTT.

V gene TRBV27 combines with J gene TRBJ1-1; D gene uncertain. The CDR3 consists of 12 residues. V shed 8 bases and J shed 7 bases, with 14 bases lying between them. CDR1 is MNHEY and CDR2 is SMNVEV in the germline V gene (reference sequence). CDR3 sequence reads: CASLNRRYEAFF. In DNA form, the CDR3 reads TGTGCCAGCCTCAACCGGAGGTATGAAGCTTTCTTT.

The J gene is TRBJ2-1, the V gene TRBV2; D perhaps matches TRBD2 (6 bases). The CDR3 loop spans 14 amino acids. Germline CDR1 SNHLY, CDR2 FYNNEI. V was shortened by 3 bases and J by 7 bases, with 13 bases between the two germline ends. As DNA, the CDR3 is TGTGCCAGCAGTGATTTGGCGGGGCGAAATGAGCAGTTCTTC. The encoded protein is CASSDLAGRNEQFF.

The chain has TRBV10-1 and TRBJ2-7, with 7 bases lining up with TRBD1. Unmatched junction bases numbered 8, after V lost 9 bases and J lost 0 bases. Germline V gives CDR1 WNHNN, CDR2 SYGVQD (reference sequence). This CDR3 is 14 amino acids long. CDR3 nucleotide sequence: TGCGCCAGTCAGGAGACAGGGTTCTCCTACGAGCAGTACTTC. Translating it yields CASQETGFSYEQYF.

J is TRBJ2-7 and V is TRBV27, with D perhaps being TRBD1 or TRBD2 (6 bases each). In germline, CDR1 is MNHEY, CDR2 SMNVEV (reference sequence). V was trimmed by 2 bases and J by 8 bases, leaving 13 bases between them. The CDR3 has 13 amino acids. In DNA form, the CDR3 reads TGTGCCAGCAGTTTAAACCCACGGGGGCAGCAGTACTTC. Translating gives CASSLNPRGQQYF.

V usage is TRBV5-1 and J usage is TRBJ2-2, with 7 bases aligning to TRBD2. From germline, CDR1 is SGHRS and CDR2 YFSETQ. The CDR3 length is 15 residues. Trimming removed 0 bases from V and 4 bases from J; junction bases left unmatched: 3. The CDR3 nucleotides are TGCGCCAGCAGCTTGGGAAGCGGGGCCACCGGGGAGCTGTTTTTT. It specifies CASSLGSGATGELFF.

The rearrangement joins TRBV6-5 to TRBJ2-2; 7 bases are a match to TRBD2. Germline CDR1 reads MNHEY; CDR2 reads SVGAGI. The ends lost 2 bases at V and 9 bases at J; junction bases unmatched: 9. The CDR3 sequence is 15 residues long. CDR3 DNA: TGTGCCAGCAGTTACGGAGGTGGCGGGGGTCGGGAGCTGTTTTTT. Protein sequence: CASSYGGGGGRELFF.

V gene TRBV18 combines with J gene TRBJ2-7; the D gene is possibly TRBD2 (6 bases). This CDR3 spans 11 amino acids. Germline loops: CDR1 KGHSH, CDR2 LQKENI. V lost 5 bases and J 7 bases, leaving 9 bases between the germline ends. The CDR3 reads CASSSGLEQYF. The CDR3 DNA reads TGTGCCAGCTCATCTGGACTAGAGCAGTACTTC.

The rearrangement uses TRBV28 and TRBJ1-2; no clear D gene. This CDR3 is built from 12 residues. CDR1 and CDR2 from the germline V gene are MDHEN and SYDVKM. In DNA, the CDR3 is TGTGCTGTGGGAGGACTTAACTATGGCTACACCTTC. Amino acids: CAVGGLNYGYTF.

The CDR3 bases are TGTGCCAGCAGTGAACTCCAGGGGACTCTCTATTTT. Amino acids: CASSELQGTLYF. The V call is TRBV6-1, the J call TRBJ2-3; D assignment may be TRBD1 or TRBD2 (6 bases each). Germline V gene sequence: CDR1 MNHNS, CDR2 SASEGT. Trimming removed 2 bases from V and 15 bases from J, with 15 bases in between. The CDR3 sequence is 12 residues long.

This rearrangement joins TRBV2 to TRBJ1-1; D not resolved. Trimming shortened V by 8 bases and J by 4 bases, and 14 bases separated the two germline ends. Germline V CDR1 and CDR2: SNHLY, FYNNEI. The CDR3 runs to 13 residues. The CDR3 loop reads CASGLGLLTEAFF. In nucleotides, the CDR3 is TGTGCCAGCGGTCTCGGACTCCTCACTGAAGCTTTCTTT. Full variable domain (rest looked up from reference TRBV2 and TRBJ1-1): EPEVTQTPSHQVTQMGQEVILRCVPISNHLYFYWYRQILGQKVEFLVSFYNNEISEKSEIFDDQFSVERPDGSNFTLKIRSTKLEDSAMYFCASGLGLLTEAFFGQGTRLTVV.

The chain uses TRBV18 and TRBJ2-3; D possibly corresponds to TRBD2 (6 bases). From germline, CDR1 is KGHSH and CDR2 LQKENI. Trimming took off 3 bases at V and 8 bases at J, with 18 bases between the two ends. CDR3 length: 15 residues. The CDR3 here is CASSPPGGELGTQYF. Written as DNA, the CDR3 is TGTGCCAGCTCACCGCCAGGCGGGGAGTTGGGTACGCAGTATTTT. The whole variable domain, remainder taken from reference TRBV18 and TRBJ2-3, is NAGVMQNPRHLVRRRGQEARLRCSPMKGHSHVYWYRQLPEEGLKFMVYLQKENIIDESGMPKERFSAEFPKEGPSILRIQQVVRGDSAAYFCASSPPGGELGTQYFGPGTRLTVL.

The V gene is TRBV4-1, the J gene TRBJ1-4; no clear D gene. V gave up 0 bases and J gave up 8 bases, with 13 bases separating them. The CDR3 totals 15 residues. Germline-derived CDR1 and CDR2 are MGHRA and YSYEKL. CDR3 sequence reads: CASSQDARIGEKLFF. Written as DNA, the CDR3 is TGCGCCAGCAGCCAAGATGCCCGTATTGGAGAAAAACTGTTTTTT.

In this sample, this clone turned up a few times. The CDR3 loop reads CASSYSWTAGHNEQFF. The CDR3 DNA sequence: TGTGCCAGCAGTTACTCTTGGACTGCAGGGCATAATGAGCAGTTCTTC. This rearrangement joins TRBV6-6 to TRBJ2-1, with D possibly being TRBD1 or TRBD2 (5 bases each). The V gene lost 0 bases and the J gene lost 7 bases, with 16 bases spanning the gap. The CDR3 totals 16 residues. In germline, CDR1 is MNHNY, CDR2 SVGAGI (reference sequence).